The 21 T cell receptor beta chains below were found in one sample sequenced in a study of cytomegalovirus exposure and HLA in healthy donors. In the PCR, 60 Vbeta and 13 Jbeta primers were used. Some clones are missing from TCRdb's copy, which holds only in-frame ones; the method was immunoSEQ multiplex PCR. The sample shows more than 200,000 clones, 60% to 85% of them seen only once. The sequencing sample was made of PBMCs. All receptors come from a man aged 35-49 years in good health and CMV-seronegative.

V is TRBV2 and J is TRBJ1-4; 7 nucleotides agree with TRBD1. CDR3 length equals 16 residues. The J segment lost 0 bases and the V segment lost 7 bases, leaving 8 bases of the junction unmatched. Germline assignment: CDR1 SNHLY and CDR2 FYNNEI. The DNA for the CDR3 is TGTGCCAGCAAACGTGACAGGGTTGCAACTAATGAAAAACTGTTTTTT. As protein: CASKRDRVATNEKLFF.

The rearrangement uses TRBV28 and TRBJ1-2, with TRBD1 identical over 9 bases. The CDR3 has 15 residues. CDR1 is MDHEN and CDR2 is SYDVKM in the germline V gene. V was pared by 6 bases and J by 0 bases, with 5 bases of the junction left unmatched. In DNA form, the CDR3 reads TGTGCCAGCAGACAGGGGGCGGTTACTAACTATGGCTACACCTTC. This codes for CASRQGAVTNYGYTF.

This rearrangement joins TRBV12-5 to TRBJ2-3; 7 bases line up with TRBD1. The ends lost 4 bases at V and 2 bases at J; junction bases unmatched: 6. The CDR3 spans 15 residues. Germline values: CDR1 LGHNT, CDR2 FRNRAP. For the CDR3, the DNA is TGTGCTAGTGGTTGGAGACAGGGAGCCACAGATACGCAGTATTTT. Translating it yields CASGWRQGATDTQYF.

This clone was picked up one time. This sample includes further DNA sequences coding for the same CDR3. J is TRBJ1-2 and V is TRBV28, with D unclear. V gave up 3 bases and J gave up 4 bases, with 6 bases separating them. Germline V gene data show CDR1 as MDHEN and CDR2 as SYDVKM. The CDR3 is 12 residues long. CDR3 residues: CASSLRSYGYTF. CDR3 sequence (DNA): TGTGCCAGCAGTTTGAGATCCTATGGCTACACCTTC.

The CDR3 DNA reads as TGTGCCAGTAGTCTAGCGGGGGGGCAGGGTGAGCAGTTCTTC. It translates to CASSLAGGQGEQFF. The V and J genes are TRBV19 and TRBJ2-1; 12 bases line up with TRBD2. V lost 5 bases, J lost 9 bases, and 5 bases stayed unmatched. Looked up from germline, CDR1 is LNHDA and CDR2 is SQIVND (reference sequence). The CDR3 has 14 residues.

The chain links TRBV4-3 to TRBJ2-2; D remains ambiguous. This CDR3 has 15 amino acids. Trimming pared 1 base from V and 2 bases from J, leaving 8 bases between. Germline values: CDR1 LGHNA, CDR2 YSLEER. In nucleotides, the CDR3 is TGCGCCAGCAGCCAAGGTGCAGTTAACACCGGGGAGCTGTTTTTT. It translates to CASSQGAVNTGELFF.

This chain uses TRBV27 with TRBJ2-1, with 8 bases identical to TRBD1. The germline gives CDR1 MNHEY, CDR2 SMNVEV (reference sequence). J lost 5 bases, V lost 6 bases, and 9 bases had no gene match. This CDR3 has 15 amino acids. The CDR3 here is CASSFNRGYHNEQFF. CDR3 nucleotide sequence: TGTGCCAGCAGCTTTAACAGGGGGTACCACAATGAGCAGTTCTTC.

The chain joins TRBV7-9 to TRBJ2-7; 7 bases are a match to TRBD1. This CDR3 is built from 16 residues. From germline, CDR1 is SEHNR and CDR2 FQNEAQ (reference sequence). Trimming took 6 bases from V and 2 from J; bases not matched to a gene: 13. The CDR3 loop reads CASSPVVGTDPYEQYF. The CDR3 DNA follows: TGTGCCAGCAGTCCAGTTGTGGGGACAGACCCCTACGAGCAGTACTTC.

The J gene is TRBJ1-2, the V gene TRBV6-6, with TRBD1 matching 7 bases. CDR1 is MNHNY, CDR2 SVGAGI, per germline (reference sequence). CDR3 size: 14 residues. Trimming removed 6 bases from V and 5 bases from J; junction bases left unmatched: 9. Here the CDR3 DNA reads TGTGCCAGCAGCCGGGACAGAGGTTATTATGGCTACACCTTC. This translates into CASSRDRGYYGYTF.

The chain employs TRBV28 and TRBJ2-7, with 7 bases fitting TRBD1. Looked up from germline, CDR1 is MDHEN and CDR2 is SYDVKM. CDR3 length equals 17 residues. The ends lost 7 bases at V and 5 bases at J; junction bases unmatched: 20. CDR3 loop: CASTPALGTALKDEQYF. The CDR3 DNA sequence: TGTGCCAGCACCCCAGCATTAGGGACAGCTTTGAAGGACGAGCAGTACTTC.

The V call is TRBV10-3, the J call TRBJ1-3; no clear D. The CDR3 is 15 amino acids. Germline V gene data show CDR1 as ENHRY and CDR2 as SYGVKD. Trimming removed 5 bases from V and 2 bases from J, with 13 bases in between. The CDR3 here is CAISPRGLPGNTIYF. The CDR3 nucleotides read TGTGCCATCAGTCCTCGAGGACTGCCTGGAAACACCATATATTTT.

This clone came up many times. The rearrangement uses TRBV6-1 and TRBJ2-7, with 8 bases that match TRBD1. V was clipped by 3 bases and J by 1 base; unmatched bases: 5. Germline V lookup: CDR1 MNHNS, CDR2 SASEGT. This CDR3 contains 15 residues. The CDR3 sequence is CASSEGTGGSYEQYF. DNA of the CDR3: TGTGCCAGCAGTGAGGGGACAGGCGGATCCTACGAGCAGTACTTC.

The CDR3 region is CASSLDRQGSHGYTF. In DNA, the CDR3 is TGTGCCAGCAGCCTCGATCGACAGGGGAGCCATGGCTACACCTTC. The gene calls are TRBV7-9 and TRBJ1-2, with 8 bases matching TRBD1. CDR3 size: 15 residues. The junction had 11 bases not matched to a gene; V was cut back by 5 bases and J by 6 bases. CDR1 is SEHNR and CDR2 is FQNEAQ in the germline V gene (reference sequence).

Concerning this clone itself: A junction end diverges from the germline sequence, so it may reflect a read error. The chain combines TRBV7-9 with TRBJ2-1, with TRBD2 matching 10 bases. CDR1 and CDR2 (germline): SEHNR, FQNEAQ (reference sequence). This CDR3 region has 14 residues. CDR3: CSSSLGLADNEQFF. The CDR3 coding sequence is TGTTCCAGCAGTTTAGGACTAGCGGACAATGAGCAGTTCTTC.

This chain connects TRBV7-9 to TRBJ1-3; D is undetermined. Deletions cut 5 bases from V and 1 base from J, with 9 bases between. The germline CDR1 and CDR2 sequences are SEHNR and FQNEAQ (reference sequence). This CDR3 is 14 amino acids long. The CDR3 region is CASSRERSGNTIYF. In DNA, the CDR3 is TGTGCCAGCAGCCGGGAGAGATCTGGAAACACCATATATTTT.

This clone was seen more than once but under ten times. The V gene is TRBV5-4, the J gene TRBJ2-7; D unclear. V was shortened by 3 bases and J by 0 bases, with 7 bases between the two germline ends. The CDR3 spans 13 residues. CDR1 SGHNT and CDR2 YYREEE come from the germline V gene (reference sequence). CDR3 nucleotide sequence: TGTGCCAGCAGCTCTTGGCTCTCCTACGAGCAGTACTTC. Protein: CASSSWLSYEQYF.

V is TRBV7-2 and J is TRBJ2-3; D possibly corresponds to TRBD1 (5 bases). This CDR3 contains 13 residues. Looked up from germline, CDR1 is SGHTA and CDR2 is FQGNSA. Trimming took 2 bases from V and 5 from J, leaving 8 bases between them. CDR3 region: CASSLIGEDTQYF. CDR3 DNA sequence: TGTGCCAGCAGCTTAATAGGGGAAGATACGCAGTATTTT.

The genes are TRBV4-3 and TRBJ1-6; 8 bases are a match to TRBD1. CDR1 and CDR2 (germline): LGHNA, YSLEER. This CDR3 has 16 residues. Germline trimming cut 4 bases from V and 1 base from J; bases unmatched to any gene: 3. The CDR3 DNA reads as TGCGCCAGCAGCCCGGACAGGGATTCCTATAATTCACCCCTCCACTTT. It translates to CASSPDRDSYNSPLHF.

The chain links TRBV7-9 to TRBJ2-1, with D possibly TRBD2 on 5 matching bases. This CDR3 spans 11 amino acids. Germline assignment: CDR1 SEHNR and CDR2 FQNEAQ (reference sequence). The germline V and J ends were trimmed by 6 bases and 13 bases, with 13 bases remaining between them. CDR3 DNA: TGTGCCAGCAGTTCTCCCGGGGTCCAGTTCTTC. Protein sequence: CASSSPGVQFF.

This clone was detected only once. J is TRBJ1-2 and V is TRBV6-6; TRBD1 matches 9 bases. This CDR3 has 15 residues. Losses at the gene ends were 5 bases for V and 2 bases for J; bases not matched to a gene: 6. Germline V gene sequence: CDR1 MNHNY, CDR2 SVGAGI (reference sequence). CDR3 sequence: CASSHRDRENYGYTF. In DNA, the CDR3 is TGTGCCAGCAGTCACCGGGACAGGGAAAACTATGGCTACACCTTC.

CDR3 coding DNA: TGCGCCAGCAGCTCCGGGACTAGCGGGAGTGGGACCTACAATGAGCAGTTCTTC. This gives the protein CASSSGTSGSGTYNEQFF. The rearrangement joins TRBV4-1 to TRBJ2-1, with 14 bases lining up with TRBD2. The V and J ends lost 5 bases and 2 bases, in that order; junction bases with no gene match: 8. Germline lookup yields CDR1 MGHRA and CDR2 YSYEKL. The CDR3 runs to 18 residues.